Listed here are 8 T cell receptor beta chains from one sample, sequenced in a study of OX40 agonist ivuxolimab in advanced cancers. Some clones are missing from TCRdb's copy, which holds only in-frame ones; the method was immunoSEQ multiplex PCR. The table lists about 83,000 clones, roughly nine tenths of them singletons. Sequences were derived from CD4+ or CD8+ T cells sorted from blood, sampled in a trial of the OX40 agonist ivuxolimab. These receptors were taken from an adult with an advanced solid tumor such as melanoma, head and neck, liver or kidney cancer.

The rearrangement uses TRBV6-5 and TRBJ1-6; D may be TRBD1 (5 bases). The V end lost 3 bases, the J end lost 9 bases, and 6 bases lay between the germline ends. The CDR3 consists of 12 residues. Looked up from germline, CDR1 is MNHEY and CDR2 is SVGAGI. The DNA of the CDR3 is TGTGCCAGCAGTTATGGGGGTTCACCCCTCCACTTT. Translation gives CASSYGGSPLHF.

The rearrangement links TRBV9 to TRBJ2-7; TRBD1 agrees at 7 bases. The length of the CDR3 is 15 residues. Germline lookup yields CDR1 SGDLS and CDR2 YYNGEE. V shed 3 bases and J 6 bases; nucleotides not matched to a gene: 12. The CDR3: CASSAGTATTGEQYF. For the CDR3, the DNA is TGTGCCAGCAGCGCCGGGACAGCGACAACGGGCGAGCAGTACTTC.

The chain has TRBV9 and TRBJ2-3, with D uncertain. Trimming removed 4 bases from V and 2 bases from J, with 5 bases in between. The CDR3 has 12 residues. Germline-derived CDR1 and CDR2 are SGDLS and YYNGEE. The CDR3 reads CASSTLTDTQYF. The CDR3 DNA follows: TGTGCCAGCAGCACCCTCACAGATACGCAGTATTTT.

This chain uses TRBV27 with TRBJ2-3; TRBD2 aligns across 9 bases. Germline CDR1 and CDR2: MNHEY and SMNVEV (reference sequence). The CDR3 sequence is 15 residues long. V lost 2 bases to trimming and J lost 2 bases; unmatched junction nucleotides: 2. CDR3 loop: CASSLLAGNTDTQYF. CDR3 bases: TGTGCCAGCAGTTTACTAGCGGGGAACACAGATACGCAGTATTTT.

A remark on this clone: The sample carries other DNA sequences with the same CDR3. V and J are TRBV9 and TRBJ2-1, with 8 bases aligning to TRBD2. The ends lost 3 bases at V and 0 bases at J; junction bases unmatched: 2. Germline V gene lookup returns CDR1 SGDLS and CDR2 YYNGEE. The CDR3 consists of 15 residues. The CDR3 here is CASSESGSSYNEQFF. The DNA for the CDR3 is TGTGCCAGCAGCGAAAGCGGGAGCTCCTACAATGAGCAGTTCTTC.

V and J are TRBV29-1 and TRBJ2-7; weak D call: TRBD2 (6 bases). The CDR3 runs to 12 residues. CDR1 and CDR2 (germline): SQVTM, ANQGSEA. V lost 7 bases and J lost 4, with 14 bases in between. The CDR3 here is CSAGDLLYEQYF. In DNA, the CDR3 is TGCAGCGCGGGGGACCTCCTTTACGAGCAGTACTTC.

There are a few counts of this clone. V and J are TRBV5-4 and TRBJ1-5; 8 bases fit TRBD1. CDR3 length: 12 amino acids. Germline CDR1 SGHNT, CDR2 YYREEE (reference sequence). The V segment lost 2 bases and the J segment 14 bases; nucleotides outside the gene matches: 6. The CDR3 loop is CASSFPTGEEHF. The CDR3 DNA is TGTGCCAGCAGCTTTCCGACAGGGGAGGAGCATTTT. Looking up the rest from reference TRBV5-4 and TRBJ1-5 gives the full variable domain: ETGVTQSPTHLIKTRGQQVTLRCSSQSGHNTVSWYQQALGQGPQFIFQYYREEENGRGNFPPRFSGLQFPNYSSELNVNALELDDSALYLCASSFPTGEEHFGDGTRLSIL.

The chain carries TRBV4-2 and TRBJ1-2; 12 bases agree with TRBD1. Germline V gene sequence: CDR1 LGHNA, CDR2 YNFKEQ. V lost 0 bases and J lost 4; bases outside the gene matches: 3. This CDR3 has 16 residues. CDR3 protein: CASSQEGTGGLYGYTF. The CDR3 DNA sequence: TGTGCCAGCAGCCAAGAGGGGACAGGGGGCCTCTATGGCTACACCTTC.